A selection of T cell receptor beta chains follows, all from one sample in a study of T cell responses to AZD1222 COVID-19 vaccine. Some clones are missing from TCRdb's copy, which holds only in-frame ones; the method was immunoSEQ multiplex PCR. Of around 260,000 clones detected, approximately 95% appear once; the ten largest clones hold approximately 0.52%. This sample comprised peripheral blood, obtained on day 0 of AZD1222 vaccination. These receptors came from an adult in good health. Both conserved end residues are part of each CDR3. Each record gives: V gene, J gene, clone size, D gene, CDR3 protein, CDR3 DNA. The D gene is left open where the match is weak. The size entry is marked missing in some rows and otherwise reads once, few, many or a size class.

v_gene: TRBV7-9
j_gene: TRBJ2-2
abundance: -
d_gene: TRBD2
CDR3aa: CASSLEPSGNTGELFF
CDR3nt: TGTGCCAGCAGCTTAGAGCCTAGCGGGAACACCGGGGAGCTGTTTTTT

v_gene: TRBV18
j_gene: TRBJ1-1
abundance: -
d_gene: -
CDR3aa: CASSLEGGAEAFF
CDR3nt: TGTGCCAGCTCCCTCGAGGGGGGGGCTGAAGCTTTCTTT

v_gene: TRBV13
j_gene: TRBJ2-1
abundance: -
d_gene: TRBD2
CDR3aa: CASSPLHYAGGPNEQFF
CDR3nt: TGTGCCAGCAGCCCCCTCCACTATGCGGGAGGGCCCAATGAGCAGTTCTTC

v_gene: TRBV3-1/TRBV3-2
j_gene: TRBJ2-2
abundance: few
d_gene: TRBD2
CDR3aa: CASSLTSGATGELFF
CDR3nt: TGTGCCAGCAGCTTGACTAGCGGGGCCACCGGGGAGCTGTTTTTT

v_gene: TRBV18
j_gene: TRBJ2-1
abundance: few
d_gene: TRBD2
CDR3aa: CASSPPGGTSVKAGEQFF
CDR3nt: TGTGCCAGCTCACCACCGGGTGGGACTAGCGTGAAGGCGGGTGAGCAGTTCTTC

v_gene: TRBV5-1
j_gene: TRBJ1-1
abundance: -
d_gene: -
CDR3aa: CASSANPGPVPFF
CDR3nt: TGCGCCAGCAGCGCCAATCCCGGGCCCGTTCCTTTCTTT

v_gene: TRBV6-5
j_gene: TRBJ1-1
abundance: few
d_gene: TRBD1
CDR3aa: CASRGTGGFRTEAFF
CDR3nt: TGTGCCAGCAGGGGGACAGGGGGCTTTCGGACTGAAGCTTTCTTT

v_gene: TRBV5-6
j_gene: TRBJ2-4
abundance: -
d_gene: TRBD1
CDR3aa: CASSGGQGGTKHIQYF
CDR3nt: TGTGCCAGCAGCGGGGGACAGGGGGGAACAAAACACATTCAGTACTTC

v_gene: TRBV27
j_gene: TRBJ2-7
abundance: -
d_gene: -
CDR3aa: CASSLSSPLDEQYF
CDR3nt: TGTGCCAGCAGTTTATCGTCCCCTCTCGACGAGCAGTACTTC

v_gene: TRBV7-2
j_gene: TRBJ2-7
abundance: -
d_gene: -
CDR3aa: CASSLSGLRYEQYF
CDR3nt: TGTGCCAGCAGCCTATCGGGACTCCGTTACGAGCAGTACTTC

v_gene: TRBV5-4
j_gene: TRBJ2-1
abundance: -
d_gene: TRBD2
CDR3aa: CASSRRTSGRIEQFF
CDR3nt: TGTGCCAGCAGCCGGAGGACTAGCGGGAGAATTGAGCAGTTCTTC

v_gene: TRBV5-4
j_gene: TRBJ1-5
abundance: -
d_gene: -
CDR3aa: CASSLDIAQPQHF
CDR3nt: TGTGCCAGCAGCTTGGACATCGCTCAGCCCCAGCATTTT

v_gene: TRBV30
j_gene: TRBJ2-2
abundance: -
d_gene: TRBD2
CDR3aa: CAWTLGGTSTGELFF
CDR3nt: TGTGCCTGGACCCTGGGAGGGACCAGCACCGGGGAGCTGTTTTTT

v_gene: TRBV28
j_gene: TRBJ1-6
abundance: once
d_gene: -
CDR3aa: CASSLAGPYNSPLHF
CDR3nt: TGTGCCAGCAGTTTAGCAGGCCCCTATAATTCACCCCTCCACTTT

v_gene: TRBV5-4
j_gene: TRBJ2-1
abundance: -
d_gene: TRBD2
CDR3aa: CASSFNGKREGYEQFF
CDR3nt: TGTGCCAGCAGCTTCAATGGGAAGCGGGAGGGCTATGAGCAGTTCTTC

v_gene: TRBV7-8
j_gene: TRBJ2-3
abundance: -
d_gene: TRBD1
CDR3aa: CASSLDNRGRADTQYF
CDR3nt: TGTGCCAGCAGCTTAGATAACAGGGGGCGTGCAGATACGCAGTATTTT